The clone carrying this T cell receptor beta chain was seen ten or more times. Its target is unknown. Unique molecular identifiers tagged the TCRbeta library. TCRdb reanalysed the PCR reads using MiXCR and keeps one entry per CDR3 protein. The sample yields over 100,000 distinct CDR3 sequences, 6% to 9% seen once. The entry originates in a study of T-cell reconstitution after alpha-beta-depleted transplantation in children. CDR3 length: 15 residues. Germline CDR1 SGHDT, CDR2 YYEEEE. V shed 0 bases, J shed 7 bases, and the junction held 8 bases outside the gene matches. General study findings and limits: A year post-transplant, T-cell counts and diversity derived mostly from newly produced T cells. Where some patients showed high TCRbeta diversity at day 60, it came from recipient T cells and thymic progenitors that had survived. Several hundred rapidly expanded clones from non-depleted graft cells reportedly supplied alpha-beta T cells about two months post-transplant.

This rearrangement joins TRBV5-6 to TRBJ2-3; TRBD2 matches at 7 bases. The receptor comes from a boy between 2 and 10 years old with acute lymphoblastic leukemia, due to receive a stem cell transplant. Sequenced material: PBMCs, taken before TCRalphabeta/CD19-depleted stem cell transplant. CDR3 bases: TGTGCCAGCAGCTTGGGGGTTGCGGGGGATAATACGCAGTATTTT. It encodes CASSLGVAGDNTQYF. The full variable domain, completed using reference TRBV5-6 and TRBJ2-3, is DAGVTQSPTHLIKTRGQQVTLRCSPKSGHDTVSWYQQALGQGPQFIFQYYEEEERQRGNFPDRFSGHQFPNYSSELNVNALLLGDSALYLCASSLGVAGDNTQYFGPGTRLTVL.